This TCR beta chain was found in a study of blood T cells in healthy people across ages. The use of a sample-barcoded 5' primer and a J-beta primer mix characterized a second PCR of roughly 7 to 11 cycles. With 12 random nucleotides, a template-switch adaptor tagged each individual cDNA molecule. Via MiXCR, TCRdb re-called the 5' RACE reads, giving one row per CDR3 protein. The sample consists of 700,000 to 900,000 distinct CDR3 sequences, 40% to 65% of them appearing once. The CDR3 covers 15 residues. CDR1 is MNHEY and CDR2 is SMNVEV in the germline V gene (reference sequence). V gave up 5 bases and J gave up 4 bases; unmatched junction bases: 7.

This receptor was identified in an elderly man in good health. Sequenced material: blood. This chain joins TRBV27 and TRBJ1-2; 10 bases map to TRBD1. The CDR3 region has the DNA TGTGCCAGCAGTCCGACGGGACAGGGGATCTATGGCTACACCTTC. This translates into CASSPTGQGIYGYTF.